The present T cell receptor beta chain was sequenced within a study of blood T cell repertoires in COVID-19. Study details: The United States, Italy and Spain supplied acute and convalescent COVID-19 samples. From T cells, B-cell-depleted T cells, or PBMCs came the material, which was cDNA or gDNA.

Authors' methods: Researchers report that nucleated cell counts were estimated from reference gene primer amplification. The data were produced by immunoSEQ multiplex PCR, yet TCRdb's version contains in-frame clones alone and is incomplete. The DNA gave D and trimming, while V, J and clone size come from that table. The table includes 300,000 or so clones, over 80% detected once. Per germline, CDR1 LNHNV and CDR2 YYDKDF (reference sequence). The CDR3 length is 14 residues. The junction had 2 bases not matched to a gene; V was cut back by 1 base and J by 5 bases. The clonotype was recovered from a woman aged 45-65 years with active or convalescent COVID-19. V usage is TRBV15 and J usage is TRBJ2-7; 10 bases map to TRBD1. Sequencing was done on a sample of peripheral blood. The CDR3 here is CATSRVTGGDEQYF. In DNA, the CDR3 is TGTGCCACCAGCAGAGTGACAGGGGGCGACGAGCAGTACTTC.